The 21 T cell receptor beta chains below come from one sample, sequenced in a study of control samples from healthy donors and cancer patients. TCRdb keeps only in-frame clones here, not all; method: immunoSEQ multiplex PCR. The table includes about 130,000 clones, approximately 90% detected once. The specimen was blood. These receptors were obtained from a man younger than 35 in good health.

The chain combines TRBV18 with TRBJ1-4; 7 bases agree with TRBD1. V lost 1 base, J lost 3 bases, and 2 bases stayed unmatched. The length of the CDR3 is 15 residues. Germline loops: CDR1 KGHSH, CDR2 LQKENI. CDR3 sequence reads: CASSPRQGSNEKLFF. The DNA of the CDR3 is TGTGCCAGCTCACCACGACAGGGTTCTAATGAAAAACTGTTTTTT. The whole variable domain, remainder taken from reference TRBV18 and TRBJ1-4, is NAGVMQNPRHLVRRRGQEARLRCSPMKGHSHVYWYRQLPEEGLKFMVYLQKENIIDESGMPKERFSAEFPKEGPSILRIQQVVRGDSAAYFCASSPRQGSNEKLFFGSGTQLSVL.

The chain carries TRBV2 and TRBJ1-2; 11 bases are shared with TRBD1. This CDR3 is built from 13 residues. The J segment lost 8 bases and the V segment lost 6 bases, leaving 5 bases of the junction unmatched. Germline CDR1 and CDR2: SNHLY and FYNNEI. The CDR3 nucleotides are TGTGCCAGCAGGGGACAGGGGGGGGACGGCTACACCTTC. Encoded protein: CASRGQGGDGYTF.

V gene TRBV9 combines with J gene TRBJ2-3, with D perhaps TRBD1 (5 bases). Trimming cost V 3 bases and J 4 bases, with 15 bases left between them. Germline V CDR1 and CDR2: SGDLS, YYNGEE. The CDR3 spans 15 residues. The CDR3, as DNA: TGTGCCAGCAGCGCTCGCTCCAGGGTCTCAGATACGCAGTATTTT. As protein: CASSARSRVSDTQYF. The full variable domain, rest sourced from reference TRBV9 and TRBJ2-3, is DSGVTQTPKHLITATGQRVTLRCSPRSGDLSVYWYQQSLDQGLQFLIQYYNGEERAKGNILERFSAQQFPDLHSELNLSSLELGDSALYFCASSARSRVSDTQYFGPGTRLTVL.

The gene calls are TRBV3-1 (or the pseudogene TRBV3-2) and TRBJ1-2; weak D call: TRBD1 (6 bases). From germline, CDR1 is LGHDT and CDR2 YNNKEL (reference sequence). CDR3 size: 13 residues. The V gene lost 1 base and the J gene lost 3 bases, with 6 bases spanning the gap. CDR3 coding DNA: TGTGCCAGCAGCCAAGCAGGGGACTATGGCTACACCTTC. As protein: CASSQAGDYGYTF.

The chain employs TRBV18 and TRBJ1-1; 8 bases are a match to TRBD1. V trimming: 3 bases; J trimming: 4 bases; junction bases outside the gene matches: 13. Per the germline V gene, CDR1 is KGHSH and CDR2 is LQKENI. This CDR3 region has 17 residues. The CDR3 sequence is CASSPGTGLGGGTEAFF. DNA for the CDR3: TGTGCCAGCTCACCGGGGACAGGCCTCGGGGGCGGCACTGAAGCTTTCTTT.

The chain carries TRBV6-1 and TRBJ1-2; TRBD1 matches at 7 bases. The CDR3 runs 15 residues. The germline V gene encodes CDR1 MNHNS and CDR2 SASEGT. The ends lost 3 bases at V and 4 bases at J; junction bases unmatched: 8. CDR3 amino acids: CASSDRQGKTYGYTF. The CDR3 DNA is TGTGCCAGCAGTGACCGACAGGGAAAAACCTATGGCTACACCTTC.

J is TRBJ2-3 and V is TRBV2; 8 bases align to TRBD2. Germline loops: CDR1 SNHLY, CDR2 FYNNEI. Unmatched junction bases numbered 8, after V lost 8 bases and J lost 4 bases. This CDR3 has 14 residues. CDR3 amino acids: CASGVAGTPDTQYF. The CDR3 DNA reads as TGTGCCAGCGGCGTAGCGGGGACCCCAGATACGCAGTATTTT.

The chain has TRBV10-1 and TRBJ2-1; D not certain. Deletions cut 3 bases from V and 4 bases from J, with 4 bases between. This CDR3 region has 12 residues. Germline V gene lookup returns CDR1 WNHNN and CDR2 SYGVQD (reference sequence). The CDR3 is CASSDYYNEQFF. As DNA, the CDR3 is TGCGCCAGCAGTGACTATTACAATGAGCAGTTCTTC.

V is TRBV4-1 and J is TRBJ1-1; a weak D match, TRBD1 (5 bases). The germline V and J ends were trimmed by 6 bases and 0 bases, with 14 bases remaining between them. The germline CDR1 and CDR2 sequences are MGHRA and YSYEKL. This CDR3 contains 15 residues. CDR3 residues: CASSSGGHLNTEAFF. CDR3 DNA sequence: TGCGCCAGCAGTAGCGGAGGACATCTGAACACTGAAGCTTTCTTT.

This chain uses TRBV2 with TRBJ2-1; the D gene is possibly TRBD2 (7 bases). In germline, CDR1 is SNHLY, CDR2 FYNNEI. This CDR3 has 15 residues. Trimming took 5 bases from V and 2 from J, leaving 13 bases between them. DNA of the CDR3: TGTGCCAGCAGTCGCGGGGGCTCCCCCTACAATGAGCAGTTCTTC. Amino acids: CASSRGGSPYNEQFF.

The chain combines TRBV27 with TRBJ1-2; 7 bases match TRBD1. The CDR3 has 15 amino acids. V dropped 3 bases and J dropped 4; count of bases not matched to a gene: 8. CDR1 is MNHEY and CDR2 is SMNVEV in the germline V gene (reference sequence). DNA for the CDR3: TGTGCCAGCAGTTTTCTACCGGGACAGAGCTATGGCTACACCTTC. Amino acid sequence: CASSFLPGQSYGYTF.

This clone showed up just once. The chain employs TRBV12-3 or TRBV12-4 and TRBJ1-2; tentatively, D is TRBD1 (5 bases). CDR3 length: 13 residues. Between the trimmed V and J ends, which lost 6 bases and 0 bases, there was a span of 8 bases. The CDR3 nucleotides read TGTGCCAGCAGCTTGGGACCTAACTATGGCTACACCTTC. Translating it yields CASSLGPNYGYTF.

This chain joins TRBV7-3 and TRBJ2-1; no firm D call. The CDR3 is made up of 15 amino acids. The ends were cut back, 2 bases at V and 0 bases at J, with 8 bases in the middle. From germline, CDR1 is SGHTA and CDR2 FQGTGA. The CDR3 DNA reads as TGTGCCAGCAGCTTAGGAAGTAGCTCCTACAATGAGCAGTTCTTC. This encodes CASSLGSSSYNEQFF.

Turning to this clone: Within the sample, other DNA sequences also encode this same CDR3. J is TRBJ1-1 and V is TRBV7-9; no reliable D call. This CDR3 spans 13 amino acids. CDR1 is SEHNR, CDR2 FQNEAQ, per germline (reference sequence). The V end lost 4 bases, the J end lost 1 base, and 7 bases lay between the germline ends. The CDR3 sequence: CASSSQTNTEAFF. The CDR3 DNA sequence: TGTGCCAGCAGCTCCCAGACGAACACTGAAGCTTTCTTT.

The V gene is TRBV5-4, the J gene TRBJ1-2, with TRBD1 matching over 9 bases. The CDR3 sequence is 13 residues long. V was pared by 5 bases and J by 6 bases, with 5 bases of the junction left unmatched. CDR1 and CDR2 from the germline V gene are SGHNT and YYREEE (reference sequence). This CDR3 reads CASSPTGGDGYTF. CDR3 sequence (DNA): TGTGCCAGCAGTCCGACAGGGGGGGATGGCTACACCTTC.

The chain combines TRBV6-6 with TRBJ1-4, with D tentatively TRBD1 (5 bases). Looked up from germline, CDR1 is MNHNY and CDR2 is SVGAGI (reference sequence). The V gene lost 6 bases and the J gene lost 7 bases, with 15 bases spanning the gap. This CDR3 contains 14 residues. The CDR3 is CASSLQARGEKLFF. The CDR3 DNA sequence: TGTGCCAGCAGCCTACAAGCGAGGGGTGAAAAACTGTTTTTT.

The rearrangement uses TRBV6-1 and TRBJ1-5, with a tentative D call TRBD1 (5 bases). V was cut by 3 bases and J by 6 bases, with 15 bases left in between. Germline CDR1 MNHNS, CDR2 SASEGT. This CDR3 has 15 amino acids. CDR3 sequence (DNA): TGTGCCAGCAGTGACGACAGCCATAGGGGTCAGCCCCAGCATTTT. It codes for CASSDDSHRGQPQHF.

The chain joins TRBV25-1 to TRBJ1-3; D unresolved. The germline CDR1 and CDR2 sequences are MGHDK and SYGVNS. The CDR3 contains 17 residues. V lost 3 bases and J 0 bases, leaving 15 bases between the germline ends. In nucleotides, the CDR3 is TGTGCCAGCAGTGATCCGGACTTGCTCGCCTCTGGAAACACCATATATTTT. This codes for CASSDPDLLASGNTIYF.

This clone has just a few counts. The chain recombines TRBV7-9 with TRBJ2-2; either TRBD1 or TRBD2 may fit D (6 bases each). Germline V gives CDR1 SEHNR, CDR2 FQNEAQ (reference sequence). The length of the CDR3 is 17 residues. V shed 1 base and J shed 8 bases, with 20 bases lying between them. In nucleotides, the CDR3 is TGTGCCAGCAGCTTAGGAATCACGGGGGCTAGACCAGGGGAGCTGTTTTTT. Protein: CASSLGITGARPGELFF.

The gene calls are TRBV5-1 and TRBJ2-3, with 11 bases lining up with TRBD2. The CDR3 length is 16 residues. Germline-derived CDR1 and CDR2 are SGHRS and YFSETQ. Germline trimming cut 0 bases from V and 0 bases from J; bases unmatched to any gene: 0. The CDR3, as DNA: TGCGCCAGCAGCTTGGGACTAGCGGGAAGCACAGATACGCAGTATTTT. Translated: CASSLGLAGSTDTQYF. Variable domain in full (rest from reference TRBV5-1 and TRBJ2-3): KAGVTQTPRYLIKTRGQQVTLSCSPISGHRSVSWYQQTPGQGLQFLFEYFSETQRNKGNFPGRFSGRQFSNSRSEMNVSTLELGDSALYLCASSLGLAGSTDTQYFGPGTRLTVL.

The rearrangement links TRBV11-2 to TRBJ1-1; no clear D gene. Trimming stripped 2 bases from V and 4 bases from J, with 17 bases between. Germline V gene data show CDR1 as SGHAT and CDR2 as FQNNGV. The CDR3 consists of 16 residues. Here the CDR3 DNA reads TGTGCCAGCAGCTTAAGCGGCCTGAGAGCGCGCACTGAAGCTTTCTTT. This sequence encodes CASSLSGLRARTEAFF.